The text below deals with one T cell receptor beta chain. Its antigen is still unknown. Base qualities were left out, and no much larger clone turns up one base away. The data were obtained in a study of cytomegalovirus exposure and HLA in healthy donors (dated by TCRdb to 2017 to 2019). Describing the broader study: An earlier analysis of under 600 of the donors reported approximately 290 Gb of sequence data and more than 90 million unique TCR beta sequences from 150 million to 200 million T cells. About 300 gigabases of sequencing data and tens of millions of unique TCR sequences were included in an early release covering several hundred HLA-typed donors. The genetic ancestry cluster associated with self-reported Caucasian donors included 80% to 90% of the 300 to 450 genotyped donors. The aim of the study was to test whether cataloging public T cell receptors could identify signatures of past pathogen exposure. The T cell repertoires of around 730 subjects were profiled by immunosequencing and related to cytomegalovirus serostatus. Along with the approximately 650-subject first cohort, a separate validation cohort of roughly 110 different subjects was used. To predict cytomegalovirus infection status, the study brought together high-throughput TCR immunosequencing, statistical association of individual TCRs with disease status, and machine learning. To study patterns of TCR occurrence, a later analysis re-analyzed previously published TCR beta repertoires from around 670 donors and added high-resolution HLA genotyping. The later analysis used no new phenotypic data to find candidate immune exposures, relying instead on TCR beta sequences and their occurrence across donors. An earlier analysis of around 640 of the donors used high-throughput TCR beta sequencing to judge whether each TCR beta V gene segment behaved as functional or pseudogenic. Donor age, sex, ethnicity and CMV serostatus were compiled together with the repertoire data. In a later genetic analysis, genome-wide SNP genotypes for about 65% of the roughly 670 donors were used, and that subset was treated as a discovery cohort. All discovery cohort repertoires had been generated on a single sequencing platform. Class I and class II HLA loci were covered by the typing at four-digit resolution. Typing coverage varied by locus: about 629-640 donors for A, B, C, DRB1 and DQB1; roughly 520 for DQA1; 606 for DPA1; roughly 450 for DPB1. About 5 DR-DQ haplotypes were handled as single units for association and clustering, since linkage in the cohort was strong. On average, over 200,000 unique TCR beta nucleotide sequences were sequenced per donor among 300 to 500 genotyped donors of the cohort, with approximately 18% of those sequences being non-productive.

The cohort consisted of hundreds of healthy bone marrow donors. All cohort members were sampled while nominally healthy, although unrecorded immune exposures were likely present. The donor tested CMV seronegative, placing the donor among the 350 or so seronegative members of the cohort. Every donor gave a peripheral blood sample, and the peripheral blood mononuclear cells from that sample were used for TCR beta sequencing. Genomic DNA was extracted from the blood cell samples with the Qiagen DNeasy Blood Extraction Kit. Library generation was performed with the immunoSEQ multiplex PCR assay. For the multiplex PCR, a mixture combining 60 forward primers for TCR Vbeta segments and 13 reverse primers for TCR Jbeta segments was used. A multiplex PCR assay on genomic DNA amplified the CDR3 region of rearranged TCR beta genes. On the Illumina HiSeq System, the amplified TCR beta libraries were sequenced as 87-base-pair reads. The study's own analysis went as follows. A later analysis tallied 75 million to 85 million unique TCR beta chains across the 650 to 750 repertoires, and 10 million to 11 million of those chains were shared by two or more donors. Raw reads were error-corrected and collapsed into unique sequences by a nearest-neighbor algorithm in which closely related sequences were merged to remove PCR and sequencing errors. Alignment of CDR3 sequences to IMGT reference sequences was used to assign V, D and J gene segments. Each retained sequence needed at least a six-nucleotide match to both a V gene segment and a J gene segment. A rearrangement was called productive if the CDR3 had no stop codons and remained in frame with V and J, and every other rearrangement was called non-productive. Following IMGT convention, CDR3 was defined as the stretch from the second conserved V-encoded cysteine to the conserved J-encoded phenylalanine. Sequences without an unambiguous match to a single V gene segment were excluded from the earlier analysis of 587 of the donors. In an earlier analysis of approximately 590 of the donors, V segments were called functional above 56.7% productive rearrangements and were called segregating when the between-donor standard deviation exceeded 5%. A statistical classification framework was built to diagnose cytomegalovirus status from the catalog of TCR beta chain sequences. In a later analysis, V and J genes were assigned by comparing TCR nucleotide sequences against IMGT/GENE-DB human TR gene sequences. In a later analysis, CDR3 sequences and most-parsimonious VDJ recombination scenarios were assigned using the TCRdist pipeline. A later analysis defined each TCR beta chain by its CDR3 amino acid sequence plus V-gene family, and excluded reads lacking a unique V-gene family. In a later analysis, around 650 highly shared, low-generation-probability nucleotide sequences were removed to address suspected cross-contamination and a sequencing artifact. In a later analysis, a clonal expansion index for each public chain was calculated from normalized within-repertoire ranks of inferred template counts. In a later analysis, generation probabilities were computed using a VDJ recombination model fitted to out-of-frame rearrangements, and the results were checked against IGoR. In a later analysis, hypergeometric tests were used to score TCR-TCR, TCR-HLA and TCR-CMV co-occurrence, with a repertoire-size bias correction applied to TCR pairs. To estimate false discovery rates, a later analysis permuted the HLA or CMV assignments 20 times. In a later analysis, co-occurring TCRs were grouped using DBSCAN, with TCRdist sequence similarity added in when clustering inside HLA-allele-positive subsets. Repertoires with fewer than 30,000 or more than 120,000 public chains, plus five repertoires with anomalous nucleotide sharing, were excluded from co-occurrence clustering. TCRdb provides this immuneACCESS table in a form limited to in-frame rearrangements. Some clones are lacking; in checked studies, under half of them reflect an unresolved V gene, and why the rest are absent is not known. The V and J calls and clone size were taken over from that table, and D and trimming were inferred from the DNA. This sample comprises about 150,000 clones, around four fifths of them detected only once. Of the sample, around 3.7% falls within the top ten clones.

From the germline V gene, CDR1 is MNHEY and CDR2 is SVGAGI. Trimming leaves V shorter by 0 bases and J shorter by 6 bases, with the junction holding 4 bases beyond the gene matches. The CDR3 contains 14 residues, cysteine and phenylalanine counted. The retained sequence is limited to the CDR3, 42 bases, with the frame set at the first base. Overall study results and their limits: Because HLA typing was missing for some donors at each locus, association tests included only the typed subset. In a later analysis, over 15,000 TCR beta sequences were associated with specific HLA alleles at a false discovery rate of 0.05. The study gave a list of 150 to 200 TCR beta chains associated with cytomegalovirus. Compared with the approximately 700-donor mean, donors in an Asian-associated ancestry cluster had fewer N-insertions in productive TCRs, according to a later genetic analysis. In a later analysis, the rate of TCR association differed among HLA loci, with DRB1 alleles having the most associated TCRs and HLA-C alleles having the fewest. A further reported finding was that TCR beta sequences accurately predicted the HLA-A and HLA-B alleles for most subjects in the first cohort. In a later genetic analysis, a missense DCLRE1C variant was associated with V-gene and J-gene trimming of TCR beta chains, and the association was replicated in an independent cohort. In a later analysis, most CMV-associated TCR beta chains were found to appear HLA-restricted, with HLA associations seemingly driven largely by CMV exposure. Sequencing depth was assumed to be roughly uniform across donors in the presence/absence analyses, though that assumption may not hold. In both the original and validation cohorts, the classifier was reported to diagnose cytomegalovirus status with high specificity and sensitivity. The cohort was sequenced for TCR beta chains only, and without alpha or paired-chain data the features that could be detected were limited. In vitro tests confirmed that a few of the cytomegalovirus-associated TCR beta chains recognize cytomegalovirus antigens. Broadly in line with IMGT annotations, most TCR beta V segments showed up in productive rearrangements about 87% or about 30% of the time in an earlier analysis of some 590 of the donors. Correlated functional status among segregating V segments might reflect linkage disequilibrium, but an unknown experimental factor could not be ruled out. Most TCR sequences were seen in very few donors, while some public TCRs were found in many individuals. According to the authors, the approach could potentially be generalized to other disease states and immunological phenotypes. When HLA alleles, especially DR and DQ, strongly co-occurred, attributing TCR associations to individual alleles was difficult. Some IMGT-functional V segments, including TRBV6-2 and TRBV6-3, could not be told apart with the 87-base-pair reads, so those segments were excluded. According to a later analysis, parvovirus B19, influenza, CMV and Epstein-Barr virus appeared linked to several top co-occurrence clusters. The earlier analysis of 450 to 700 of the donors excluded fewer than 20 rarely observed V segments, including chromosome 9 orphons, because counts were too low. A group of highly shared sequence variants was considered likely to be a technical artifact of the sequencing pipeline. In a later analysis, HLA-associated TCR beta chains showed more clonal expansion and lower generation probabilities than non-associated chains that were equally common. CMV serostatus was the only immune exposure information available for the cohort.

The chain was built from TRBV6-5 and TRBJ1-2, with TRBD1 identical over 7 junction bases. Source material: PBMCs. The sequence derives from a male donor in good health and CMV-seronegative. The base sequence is TGTGCCAGCAGTTACTCAACAGGGGCGAATGGCTACACCTTC. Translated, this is CASSYSTGANGYTF.